These T cell receptor beta chains were read from a single sample in a study of blood T cell repertoires in COVID-19. Assay: immunoSEQ multiplex PCR; the TCRdb copy retains only in-frame clones and omits some. The table lists approximately 300,000 clones, 89% of them singletons, with 1.5% to 2% in the top ten. The specimen sequenced was peripheral blood. These receptors were collected from a woman aged 25-40 years with COVID-19, enrolled during active disease. Both conserved end residues are part of each CDR3. A D gene is named only where the DNA matches it firmly. Expanded clones are given a class, and other clones once, few, many or no size at all.

J gene,D gene,clone size,V gene,CDR3 DNA,CDR3 protein
TRBJ2-5,-,-,TRBV7-2,TGTGCCAGCAGCCGCGGGGTGGGGGAAGAGGAGACCCAGTACTTC,CASSRGVGEEETQYF
TRBJ2-3,-,-,TRBV7-8,TGTGCCAGCAGGCCACTCCCACACAGGGCCGGGAAAGATACGCAGTATTTT,CASRPLPHRAGKDTQYF
TRBJ1-4,-,-,TRBV6-6,TGTGCCAGCAGAAAAGGGTCGGGAGGAACTAATGAAAAACTGTTTTTT,CASRKGSGGTNEKLFF
TRBJ1-5,TRBD1,-,TRBV15,TGTGCCACCAGCAAAAGACAGGGGCCTCAGCCCCAGCATTTT,CATSKRQGPQPQHF
TRBJ1-2,TRBD1,-,TRBV9,TGTGCCAGCAGCGGAATCCGGGACAGGGTTCCCTATGGCTACACCTTC,CASSGIRDRVPYGYTF
TRBJ1-1,TRBD1,-,TRBV7-2,TGTGCCAGCAGCTTAGAAACCGGGACAGGGGGGATGAGGACTGAAGCTTTCTTT,CASSLETGTGGMRTEAFF
TRBJ1-2,TRBD1,-,TRBV4-1,TGCGCCAGCAGCGTCGGGACAGGGAGGTTCGATGGCTACACCTTC,CASSVGTGRFDGYTF
TRBJ1-5,-,-,TRBV19,TGTGCCAGTAGATCCATGGGGGCGAGCAATCAGCCCCAGCATTTT,CASRSMGASNQPQHF
TRBJ1-1,TRBD1,-,TRBV7-8,TGTGCCAGCAGCTTCCGAAGACAGGGGGGTTATGAAGCTTTCTTT,CASSFRRQGGYEAFF
TRBJ1-4,TRBD1,-,TRBV7-8,TGTGCCAGCAGCTCCCGGACAGGGGGAGGAGAAAAACTGTTTTTT,CASSSRTGGGEKLFF
TRBJ2-1,TRBD1,-,TRBV11-2,TGTGCCAGCAGCTTGACAGGGTTGGGCTATGAGCAGTTCTTC,CASSLTGLGYEQFF
TRBJ2-7,TRBD1,-,TRBV30,TGTGCCTGGAGTGGGGGACAGGGTGCTGACGAGCAGTACTTC,CAWSGGQGADEQYF
TRBJ1-5,-,-,TRBV28,TGTGCCAGCAGTCTCCGACGAGGGTACAATCAGCCCCAGCATTTT,CASSLRRGYNQPQHF
TRBJ1-1,-,-,TRBV5-1,TGCGCCAGCAGTTACAGGGAGATGAACACTGAAGCTTTCTTT,CASSYREMNTEAFF
TRBJ1-2,-,-,TRBV5-5,TGTGCCAGCAGCTTATCTCTTATGAGTGGCTACACCTTC,CASSLSLMSGYTF
TRBJ1-2,TRBD1,-,TRBV19,TGTGCCAGTAGTTTGGGGACAGGGGTCGGCTACACCTTC,CASSLGTGVGYTF
TRBJ2-1,-,-,TRBV27,TGTGCCAGCAGTTTCGTCCAGAACTACAATGAGCAGTTCTTC,CASSFVQNYNEQFF
TRBJ1-6,-,-,TRBV6-5,TGTGCCAGCAGTATCGGACAGTTCTATAATTCACCCCTCCACTTT,CASSIGQFYNSPLHF
TRBJ2-7,TRBD2,-,TRBV9,TGTGCCAGCAGCGGGGGACTAGGACCCACCTACGAGCAGTACTTC,CASSGGLGPTYEQYF
TRBJ2-3,TRBD2,-,TRBV28,TGTGCCAGCAGCTTAGCGGGGGGCCCAGATACGCAGTATTTT,CASSLAGGPDTQYF
TRBJ1-5,TRBD1,-,TRBV27,TGTGCCAGCAGTTCACAGGGGGCGGCGGGCAATCAGCCCCAGCATTTT,CASSSQGAAGNQPQHF
TRBJ2-3,-,-,TRBV12-3/TRBV12-4,TGTGCCAGCCTACTACCAAACACAGATACGCAGTATTTT,CASLLPNTDTQYF
TRBJ1-6,TRBD1,-,TRBV6-5,TGTGCCAGCAGATACGACAGGGATCAATCACCCCTCCACTTT,CASRYDRDQSPLHF
TRBJ2-2,-,-,TRBV5-4,TGTGCCAGCAGCCCCGGGGGACGGGCGAACACCGGGGAGCTGTTTTTT,CASSPGGRANTGELFF
TRBJ2-1,TRBD1,-,TRBV2,TGTGCCAGCAGTGTCCAGGGGGCTTACAATGAGCAGTTCTTC,CASSVQGAYNEQFF
TRBJ1-6,-,-,TRBV6-5,TGTGCCAGCACCGCCGGGAACTATAATTCACCCCTCCACTTT,CASTAGNYNSPLHF
TRBJ2-1,TRBD1,-,TRBV18,TGTGCCAGCTCACCTCCTCGGACAGGGGGTAGAAATGAGCAGTTCTTC,CASSPPRTGGRNEQFF
TRBJ2-5,-,-,TRBV11-1,TGTGCCAGCAGCTTAGTTGACACGGCCAAGACCCAGTACTTC,CASSLVDTAKTQYF
TRBJ2-3,TRBD2,once,TRBV7-2,TGTGCCAGCAGTCAGAGGGGACTAGCGGGGTATGATACGCAGTATTTT,CASSQRGLAGYDTQYF
TRBJ2-3,TRBD2,few,TRBV2,TGTGCCAGCATAAAGCGGGGGGTGGGCACAGATACGCAGTATTTT,CASIKRGVGTDTQYF
TRBJ1-6,-,-,TRBV19,TGTGCCAGTAGTCCCACAGGGATGGCCTCACCCCTCCACTTT,CASSPTGMASPLHF
TRBJ2-3,-,-,TRBV19,TGTGCCAGTAGTACCACTAGCAGTGGCTTTAATACGCAGTATTTT,CASSTTSSGFNTQYF
TRBJ2-1,-,-,TRBV5-1,TGCGCCAGCACCCACAGACAGACCAATGAGCAGTTCTTC,CASTHRQTNEQFF
TRBJ2-5,TRBD2,-,TRBV7-7,TGTGCTAGCAGCCCCGGGACTAGCGGGGGGTGGGAGACCCAGTACTTC,CASSPGTSGGWETQYF
TRBJ1-4,-,-,TRBV3-1/TRBV3-2,TGTGCCAGCAGCCAAGAGGGGCTACTGAATGAAAAACTGTTTTTT,CASSQEGLLNEKLFF
TRBJ2-4,TRBD1,-,TRBV11-2,TGTGCCAGCAGCTCACCCGGGACAGTAAACATTCAGTACTTC,CASSSPGTVNIQYF